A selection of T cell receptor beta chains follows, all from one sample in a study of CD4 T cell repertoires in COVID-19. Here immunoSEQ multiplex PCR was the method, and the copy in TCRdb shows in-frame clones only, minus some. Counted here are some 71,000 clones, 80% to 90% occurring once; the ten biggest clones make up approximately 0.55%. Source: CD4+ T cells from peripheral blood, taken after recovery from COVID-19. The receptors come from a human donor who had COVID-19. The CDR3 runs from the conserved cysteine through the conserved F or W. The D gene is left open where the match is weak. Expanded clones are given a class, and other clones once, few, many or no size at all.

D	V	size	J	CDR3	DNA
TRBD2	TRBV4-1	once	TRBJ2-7	CASSQDLNGGGLTYEQYF	TGCGCCAGCAGCCAAGATCTAAATGGGGGAGGGCTGACCTACGAGCAGTACTTC
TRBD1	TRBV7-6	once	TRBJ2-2	CASSPRGQGASTGELFF	TGTGCCAGCAGCCCCAGGGGACAGGGGGCAAGTACCGGGGAGCTGTTTTTT
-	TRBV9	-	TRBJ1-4	CASSSGPNEKLFF	TGTGCCAGCAGCTCGGGCCCTAATGAAAAACTGTTTTTT
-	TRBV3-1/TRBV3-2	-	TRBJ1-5	CASSQDIGQPQHF	TGTGCCAGCAGCCAAGATATCGGTCAGCCCCAGCATTTT
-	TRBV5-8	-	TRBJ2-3	CASSTDRFTDTQYF	TGTGCCAGCTCTACTGACAGGTTCACAGATACGCAGTATTTT
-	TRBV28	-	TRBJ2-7	CASSSPTREQYF	TGTGCCAGCAGTTCCCCGACTCGGGAGCAGTACTTC
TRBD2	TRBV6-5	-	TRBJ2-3	CASSSLRAGAKDTQYF	TGTGCCAGCAGTTCCCTTAGAGCGGGGGCTAAAGATACGCAGTATTTT
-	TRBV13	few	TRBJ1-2	CASSLGGNYGYTF	TGTGCCAGCAGCTTGGGCGGTAACTATGGCTACACCTTC
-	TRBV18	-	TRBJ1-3	CASSPQVSGNTIYF	TGTGCCAGCTCACCACAGGTTTCTGGAAACACCATATATTTT
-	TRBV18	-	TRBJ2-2	CASSPTAGELFF	TGTGCCAGCTCACCAACGGCCGGGGAGCTGTTTTTT
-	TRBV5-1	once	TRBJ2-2	CASSFGPNGQTGELFF	TGCGCCAGCAGCTTCGGCCCTAACGGGCAAACCGGGGAGCTGTTTTTT
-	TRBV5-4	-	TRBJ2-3	CASSLDRAGPTDTQYF	TGTGCCAGCAGCTTGGATCGGGCGGGACCCACAGATACGCAGTATTTT
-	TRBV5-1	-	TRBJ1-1	CASSLEANTEAFF	TGCGCCAGCAGCTTGGAAGCGAACACTGAAGCTTTCTTT
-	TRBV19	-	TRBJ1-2	CASSPRVLFYGYTF	TGTGCCAGTAGTCCACGGGTCCTTTTCTATGGCTACACCTTC
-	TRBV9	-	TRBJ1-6	CASSVEGVGSPLHF	TGTGCCAGCAGCGTAGAGGGGGTAGGTTCACCCCTCCACTTT
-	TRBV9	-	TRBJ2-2	CASSVEGPTGELFF	TGTGCCAGCAGCGTAGAAGGCCCCACCGGGGAGCTGTTTTTT
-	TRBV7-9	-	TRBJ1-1	CASSLSGNTEAFF	TGTGCCAGCAGCTTATCAGGGAACACTGAAGCTTTCTTT
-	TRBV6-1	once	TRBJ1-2	CASDPQGTGGYTF	TGTGCCAGCGACCCACAGGGTACGGGTGGCTACACCTTC
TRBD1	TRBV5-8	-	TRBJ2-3	CASSKGTGWGSDTQYF	TGTGCCAGCAGCAAAGGGACAGGTTGGGGGTCAGATACGCAGTATTTT
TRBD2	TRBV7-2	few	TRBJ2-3	CASSSVAGAVTDTQYF	TGTGCCAGCAGCTCCGTAGCGGGAGCAGTTACAGATACGCAGTATTTT
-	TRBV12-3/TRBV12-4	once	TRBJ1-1	CASSFTRGTEAFF	TGTGCCAGCAGTTTCACCCGGGGCACTGAAGCTTTCTTT
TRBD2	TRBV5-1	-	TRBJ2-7	CASSQGTSFDEQYF	TGCGCCAGCAGCCAAGGGACTAGTTTCGACGAGCAGTACTTC
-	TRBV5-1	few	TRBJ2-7	CASSLSGEGTYEQYF	TGCGCCAGCAGCTTATCAGGGGAAGGGACCTACGAGCAGTACTTC
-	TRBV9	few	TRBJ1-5	CASSVGFGNQPQHF	TGTGCCAGCAGCGTAGGTTTTGGCAATCAGCCCCAGCATTTT